A selection of T cell receptor beta chains follows, all from one sample in a study of T cell repertoires in ileal Crohn's disease. Some clones are missing from TCRdb's copy, which holds only in-frame ones; the method was immunoSEQ multiplex PCR. The sample has around 33,000 clones, about four fifths seen once; the top ten hold under 20%. The source material was ileal tissue. These receptors were obtained from an adult with Crohn's disease. CDR3s include the opening cysteine and the closing phenylalanine or tryptophan. D genes are given only for firm matches. Clone size is stated in some rows and not others, as once, few, many or a class when expanded.

D: .
size: .
J: TRBJ2-3
V: TRBV19
DNA: TGTGCCAGTAGGCCACTTGGGGCGCTCGTTAACACAGATACGCAGTATTTT
CDR3: CASRPLGALVNTDTQYF

D: .
size: .
J: TRBJ2-7
V: TRBV5-5
DNA: TGTGCCAGCAGCTCCCGAGGGGGGGCAGGGACCTACGAGCAGTACTTC
CDR3: CASSSRGGAGTYEQYF

D: TRBD2
size: medium-sized
J: TRBJ2-7
V: TRBV19
DNA: TGTGCCAGTAGTTTCCCCACTAGCGGGAAGCAAGTCGAGCAGTACTTC
CDR3: CASSFPTSGKQVEQYF

D: .
size: .
J: TRBJ2-7
V: TRBV2
DNA: TGTGCCAGCGTGCTAGGCTACGAGCAGTACTTC
CDR3: CASVLGYEQYF

D: TRBD2
size: .
J: TRBJ2-2
V: TRBV5-1
DNA: TGCGCCAGCAGCGCGGGACTAGGATCATCATCCGGGGAGCTGTTTTTT
CDR3: CASSAGLGSSSGELFF

D: TRBD2
size: .
J: TRBJ2-6
V: TRBV19
DNA: TGTGCCAGTAGTATCCGACCGGGACTAGCGGGAGGGTTCTCTGGGGCCAACGTCCTGACTTTC
CDR3: CASSIRPGLAGGFSGANVLTF

D: TRBD1
size: .
J: TRBJ2-2
V: TRBV18
DNA: TGTGCCAGCTCACCGCAGGGGGCAAACACCGGGGAGCTGTTTTTT
CDR3: CASSPQGANTGELFF

D: .
size: .
J: TRBJ2-7
V: TRBV27
DNA: TGTGCCAGCAGGCCGGGACGTGGAGGGTCCTACGAGCAGTACTTC
CDR3: CASRPGRGGSYEQYF

D: .
size: .
J: TRBJ2-2
V: TRBV30
DNA: TGTGCCTGGAGTGTACTAGGGAACACCGGGGAGCTGTTTTTT
CDR3: CAWSVLGNTGELFF

D: .
size: .
J: TRBJ2-1
V: TRBV11-1
DNA: TGTGCCAGCAGCCCAGGCCACCAATACAATGAGCAGTTCTTC
CDR3: CASSPGHQYNEQFF

D: TRBD2
size: .
J: TRBJ2-1
V: TRBV10-3
DNA: TGTGCCATCAGGAGAATGCGGGGGGGCCGGCATGAGCAGTTCTTC
CDR3: CAIRRMRGGRHEQFF

D: TRBD2
size: few
J: TRBJ2-3
V: TRBV27
DNA: TGTGCCAGCAGTTTAAAGGGACTAGCGGGGGGGCCCGGAACAGATACGCAGTATTTT
CDR3: CASSLKGLAGGPGTDTQYF

D: TRBD1
size: .
J: TRBJ2-7
V: TRBV6-1
DNA: TGTGCCAGCAGTTGGGGACAGGGTTTAGACGAGCAGTACTTC
CDR3: CASSWGQGLDEQYF

D: .
size: .
J: TRBJ2-3
V: TRBV29-1
DNA: TGCAGCGTTGACCTAGACGATACGCAGTATTTT
CDR3: CSVDLDDTQYF

D: .
size: once
J: TRBJ2-1
V: TRBV15
DNA: TGTGCCACCTCCGGCGTCAAGACATCGGATGAGCAGTTCTTC
CDR3: CATSGVKTSDEQFF

D: TRBD2
size: .
J: TRBJ2-2
V: TRBV30
DNA: TGTGCCTGGAGTAGCGGGGGGGCCGACACCGGAGAGCTGTTTTTT
CDR3: CAWSSGGADTGELFF

D: .
size: few
J: TRBJ1-5
V: TRBV5-1
DNA: TGCGCCAGCAGCTTTCTTTCGGGTCAGCCCCAGCATTTT
CDR3: CASSFLSGQPQHF

D: TRBD2
size: .
J: TRBJ2-1
V: TRBV6-1
DNA: TGTGCCACCCAGAGGGGGACTAGCGGGTGGGGTGAGCAGTTCTTC
CDR3: CATQRGTSGWGEQFF

D: TRBD2
size: .
J: TRBJ2-1
V: TRBV7-4
DNA: TGTGCCAGCAGCCCCCAGGTGAGTAGCGGGAGGGCCACCTACAATGAGCAGTTCTTC
CDR3: CASSPQVSSGRATYNEQFF

D: .
size: few
J: TRBJ1-1
V: TRBV30
DNA: TGTGCCTGGACCCGTCGGGGGGCCGAGGTCCCTTTCTTT
CDR3: CAWTRRGAEVPFF

D: TRBD1
size: .
J: TRBJ1-1
V: TRBV29-1
DNA: TGCAGCGTCGGACAGGGTGGTACTGAAGCTTTCTTT
CDR3: CSVGQGGTEAFF

D: .
size: few
J: TRBJ1-1
V: TRBV7-9
DNA: TGTGCCAGCAGCTTAGGGCGGACGGGAAACACTGAAGCTTTCTTT
CDR3: CASSLGRTGNTEAFF

D: TRBD2
size: .
J: TRBJ2-1
V: TRBV2
DNA: TGTGCCAGCAGTGGGACTAGCGGGAGGGGTGAGCAGTTCTTC
CDR3: CASSGTSGRGEQFF

D: TRBD1
size: .
J: TRBJ1-1
V: TRBV30
DNA: TGTGCCGGCGGGACAGGACCGACTGAAGCTTTCTTT
CDR3: CAGGTGPTEAFF

D: .
size: .
J: TRBJ1-5
V: TRBV5-4
DNA: TGTGCCAGCAGCTTGGGCCCCGAGGGACCCCAGCATTTT
CDR3: CASSLGPEGPQHF

D: .
size: once
J: TRBJ2-1
V: TRBV6-5
DNA: TGTGCCAGCAGCCTACAGGGTTATGCATACAATGAGCAGTTCTTC
CDR3: CASSLQGYAYNEQFF

D: .
size: .
J: TRBJ2-3
V: TRBV5-6
DNA: TGTGCCAGCAGCCCCGGAGGGGTTGCAGATACGCAGTATTTT
CDR3: CASSPGGVADTQYF

D: .
size: .
J: TRBJ1-1
V: TRBV11-2
DNA: TGTGCCAGCAGCTTTACTGGGGGGAGGAACACTGAAGCTTTCTTT
CDR3: CASSFTGGRNTEAFF

D: TRBD1
size: .
J: TRBJ2-3
V: TRBV5-4
DNA: TGTGCCAGCAGCGCCGACAGGGGGGCGGGGGCAGATACGCAGTATTTT
CDR3: CASSADRGAGADTQYF

D: TRBD2
size: few
J: TRBJ2-3
V: TRBV4-3
DNA: TGCGCCAGCAGCCAAGATGTGGCGCCAGCGGGGGGGATAAGCACAGATACGCAGTATTTT
CDR3: CASSQDVAPAGGISTDTQYF

D: .
size: .
J: TRBJ1-3
V: TRBV11-2
DNA: TGTGCCAGCAGCTCGAGCTCTGGAAACACCATATATTTT
CDR3: CASSSSSGNTIYF

D: TRBD1
size: .
J: TRBJ1-2
V: TRBV5-1
DNA: TGCGCCAGCAGCTTTCGGACAGGGCAGGGCTACACCTTC
CDR3: CASSFRTGQGYTF

D: .
size: few
J: TRBJ1-1
V: TRBV7-9
DNA: TGTGCCAGCAGCTTACAGGGGCCGACCAATATTCCATTT
CDR3: CASSLQGPTNIPF

D: TRBD2
size: .
J: TRBJ2-1
V: TRBV2
DNA: TGTGCCAGCGCCGAGCAGGGACTAGCGTTGAATGAGCAGTTCTTC
CDR3: CASAEQGLALNEQFF

D: TRBD1
size: .
J: TRBJ2-4
V: TRBV15
DNA: TGTGCCACCAGCAGAGATCGCGGGACAGGGGACATTCAGTACTTC
CDR3: CATSRDRGTGDIQYF

D: TRBD2
size: .
J: TRBJ2-1
V: TRBV5-4
DNA: TGTGCCAGCAGACGGACTAGCGGGAGCAGGAACAATGAGCAGTTCTTC
CDR3: CASRRTSGSRNNEQFF

D: TRBD1
size: once
J: TRBJ1-6
V: TRBV30
DNA: TGTGCCTGGAGGCGGACAGGGAATTCACCCCTCCACTTT
CDR3: CAWRRTGNSPLHF

D: .
size: .
J: TRBJ2-3
V: TRBV7-9
DNA: TGTGCCAGCAGCTTAGCGGTGGGCCCAGATACGCAGTATTTT
CDR3: CASSLAVGPDTQYF

D: TRBD1
size: .
J: TRBJ2-7
V: TRBV19
DNA: TGTGCCCCTCGAGAGGGGGCACGTTCCTACGAGCAGTACTTC
CDR3: CAPREGARSYEQYF

D: .
size: .
J: TRBJ2-7
V: TRBV7-3
DNA: TGTGCCAGCAGCCCCCGCGGGGGCCGCTACGAGCAGTACTTC
CDR3: CASSPRGGRYEQYF

D: TRBD2
size: once
J: TRBJ2-7
V: TRBV4-2
DNA: TGTGCCAGCAGCATCGGGGGGGCCGAGCAGTACTTC
CDR3: CASSIGGAEQYF

D: TRBD1
size: .
J: TRBJ2-1
V: TRBV19
DNA: TGTGCCAGTACAAAATCCGGAGGACAGGGGCAGAATGAGCAGTTCTTC
CDR3: CASTKSGGQGQNEQFF

D: .
size: .
J: TRBJ2-3
V: TRBV7-2
DNA: TGTGCCAGCAGCTTAGCGGCCCCAGATACGCAGTATTTT
CDR3: CASSLAAPDTQYF

D: TRBD2
size: .
J: TRBJ2-3
V: TRBV2
DNA: TGTGCCAGCACCTTTGGTGGGGGAGGGGACACAGATACGCAGTATTTT
CDR3: CASTFGGGGDTDTQYF

D: TRBD1
size: .
J: TRBJ1-5
V: TRBV27
DNA: TGTGCCAGCAGGCGCATAGACAGGGACAATCAGCCCCAGCATTTT
CDR3: CASRRIDRDNQPQHF

D: .
size: .
J: TRBJ1-2
V: TRBV19
DNA: TGTGCCAGTAGTATGACAGGAGGCTACACCTTC
CDR3: CASSMTGGYTF

D: .
size: .
J: TRBJ1-3
V: TRBV6-5
DNA: TGTGCCAGCAGTTACTCGACAGGAGGAAACACCATATATTTT
CDR3: CASSYSTGGNTIYF

D: TRBD1
size: .
J: TRBJ2-5
V: TRBV5-1
DNA: TGCGCCAGCAGCTGGACAGGGGGGGAGAGGGAGACCCAGTACTTC
CDR3: CASSWTGGERETQYF

D: .
size: .
J: TRBJ2-7
V: TRBV11-2
DNA: TGTGCCAGCAGCTTACTCTCGTTCTCCGAGCAGTACTTC
CDR3: CASSLLSFSEQYF

D: TRBD1
size: .
J: TRBJ2-3
V: TRBV27
DNA: TGTGCCAGCAGCCGGGACAGCTTCACAGATACGCAGTATTTT
CDR3: CASSRDSFTDTQYF

D: .
size: .
J: TRBJ2-2
V: TRBV2
DNA: TGTGCCAGCAGGGGCGGGGGGTTTACAGGGGCCGGGGAGCTGTTTTTT
CDR3: CASRGGGFTGAGELFF

D: TRBD1
size: .
J: TRBJ2-7
V: TRBV6-5
DNA: TGTGCCCCCCAGACAGGGGGCTACGAGCAGTACTTC
CDR3: CAPQTGGYEQYF

D: TRBD2
size: .
J: TRBJ2-5
V: TRBV18
DNA: TGTGCCAGCTCACCATCCGGGACTAGTCGGAGGGAGACCCAGTACTTC
CDR3: CASSPSGTSRRETQYF

D: TRBD2
size: few
J: TRBJ2-7
V: TRBV6-1
DNA: TGTGCCAGCAGGCGAGGGAGGGCCGCCTCCTACGAGCAGTACTTC
CDR3: CASRRGRAASYEQYF

D: TRBD1
size: once
J: TRBJ2-3
V: TRBV4-1
DNA: TGCGCCAGCAGCCAGACAGGGAGCCCGCAGTATTTT
CDR3: CASSQTGSPQYF

D: TRBD1
size: .
J: TRBJ1-6
V: TRBV2
DNA: TGTGCCAGCAGCGCGACCGGGACAGCATATAATTCACCCCTCCACTTT
CDR3: CASSATGTAYNSPLHF